Listed below are T cell receptor beta chains from one sample, sequenced in a study of blood T cell repertoires in COVID-19. Repertoires were generated with immunoSEQ multiplex PCR, while TCRdb's copy carries only in-frame clones and drops some. Among some 360,000 clones listed, about nine tenths were seen once. Sequencing was performed on PBMCs or T cells enriched from blood (not recorded which). These receptors originate from a woman between 25 and 40 years old who had been exposed to COVID-19. CDR3s leave out the opening cysteine and the closing phenylalanine or tryptophan. Each record gives: CDR3 length, J gene, V gene, clone size, CDR3 protein. Expanded clones are given a class, and other clones once, few, many or no size at all.

13 | TRBJ2-1 | TRBV14 | once | ASSRTSPGRNEQF
10 | TRBJ1-1 | TRBV6-5 | - | ASPGQGTEAF
14 | TRBJ2-3 | TRBV10-3 | - | AISELGLAVTDTQY
12 | TRBJ1-6 | TRBV19 | - | ASSSGQPNSPLH
12 | TRBJ1-6 | TRBV10-1 | - | ASSPAGWDSPLH
12 | TRBJ2-7 | TRBV2 | - | ASGRDSFSYEQY
12 | TRBJ2-5 | TRBV5-1 | - | ASSTHTGDETQY
13 | TRBJ2-7 | TRBV6-5 | - | ASSYSSQGPGEQY
14 | TRBJ2-2 | TRBV7-8 | once | ASSLVRGRVTGELF
11 | TRBJ2-2 | TRBV6-5 | - | ASSPPRTGELF
14 | TRBJ2-1 | TRBV4-2 | - | ASSQTSGSVYNEQF
14 | TRBJ2-1 | TRBV28 | - | ASSLYREGSYNEQF
13 | TRBJ2-3 | TRBV10-3 | - | AISERQVEADTQY
12 | TRBJ2-7 | TRBV6-5 | - | ASSYSSQGSEQY
13 | TRBJ1-5 | TRBV28 | - | ASSPGGVWNQPQH
13 | TRBJ1-6 | TRBV5-1 | - | ASTPTGTGDSPLH
12 | TRBJ1-5 | TRBV9 | - | ASSEGGSNQPQH
13 | TRBJ2-7 | TRBV5-6 | - | ASSAWTALSYEQY
11 | TRBJ1-1 | TRBV5-1 | - | ASSFEANTEAF
14 | TRBJ1-2 | TRBV7-3 | - | ASSPHGPGQGYGYT
13 | TRBJ2-7 | TRBV6-1 | - | ASSVAGGTPYEQY
13 | TRBJ2-1 | TRBV7-7 | - | ASSPWGGSAHEQF
16 | TRBJ1-5 | TRBV30 | - | AWSPPIFIYREDQPQH
13 | TRBJ2-7 | TRBV10-2 | - | ASSPRLSVSYEQY